The 24 T cell receptor beta chains below all came from one sample that was sequenced in a study of cytomegalovirus exposure and HLA in healthy donors. PCR was performed using 60 Vbeta and 13 Jbeta primers. Measured with immunoSEQ multiplex PCR; TCRdb has only the in-frame clones, and not every one. This table has roughly 120,000 clones, 65% to 80% appearing once. The sample taken for sequencing was PBMCs. Receptors originate from a woman aged 55-69 years in good health and CMV-seropositive.

This chain links TRBV28 with TRBJ2-3, with TRBD2 identical over 9 bases. The CDR3 contains 19 residues. Per germline, CDR1 MDHEN and CDR2 SYDVKM. The ends lost 5 bases at V and 1 base at J; junction bases unmatched: 16. The CDR3 nucleotides are TGTGCCAGCAGTCCCCCGGGACTAGCTCATGTTCTTCGCACAGATACGCAGTATTTT. Translating it yields CASSPPGLAHVLRTDTQYF.

This clone was counted ten times or more. The V and J genes are TRBV7-2 and TRBJ2-5; 8 bases agree with TRBD1. V shed 5 bases and J 4 bases; nucleotides not matched to a gene: 12. The CDR3 has 16 residues. The germline CDR1 and CDR2 sequences are SGHTA and FQGNSA. As DNA, the CDR3 is TGTGCCAGCAGCCAGCTCGAGACAGGGGTCGGAGAGACCCAGTACTTC. Its protein is CASSQLETGVGETQYF.

In its sample, this clone was seen a few times. The V and J genes are TRBV6-5 and TRBJ1-2, with D hard to call. Germline assignment: CDR1 MNHEY and CDR2 SVGAGI. The CDR3 length is 14 residues. Trimming took off 6 bases at V and 0 bases at J, with 11 bases between the two ends. CDR3 in amino acids: CASSLSRTNYGYTF. CDR3 sequence (DNA): TGTGCCAGCAGCCTAAGCCGAACTAACTATGGCTACACCTTC.

This chain connects TRBV18 to TRBJ2-1; D gene unclear. This CDR3 comprises 12 residues. Germline V gene sequence: CDR1 KGHSH, CDR2 LQKENI. The V end lost 5 bases, the J end lost 6 bases, and 8 bases lay between the germline ends. CDR3 sequence: CASSVPLNEQFF. DNA for the CDR3: TGTGCCAGCTCAGTCCCCCTCAATGAGCAGTTCTTC.

V usage is TRBV5-4 and J usage is TRBJ1-3, with D tentatively TRBD1 (5 bases). Looked up from germline, CDR1 is SGHNT and CDR2 is YYREEE (reference sequence). Deletions cut 0 bases from V and 1 base from J, with 14 bases between. The CDR3 contains 17 residues. CDR3 nucleotide sequence: TGTGCCAGCAGCTTGGAGCAGGGTCCTCGATCTGGAAACACCATATATTTT. Protein sequence: CASSLEQGPRSGNTIYF.

The chain recombines TRBV5-5 with TRBJ1-5; D possibly corresponds to TRBD1 (6 bases). V lost 0 bases and J 0 bases, leaving 13 bases between the germline ends. CDR1 and CDR2 (germline): SGHKS, YYEKEE (reference sequence). The CDR3 sequence is 17 residues long. The CDR3 DNA is TGTGCCAGCAGCTTGGAATTATGGACAGCTAGCAATCAGCCCCAGCATTTT. Amino acid sequence: CASSLELWTASNQPQHF.

This chain connects TRBV7-9 to TRBJ1-2, with D perhaps TRBD1 (6 bases). This CDR3 is 15 amino acids long. V lost 7 bases and J 1 base, leaving 16 bases between the germline ends. Germline CDR1 is SEHNR and CDR2 is FQNEAQ (reference sequence). The CDR3 here is CASTPQGEINYGYTF. The DNA of the CDR3 is TGTGCCAGCACCCCACAGGGAGAAATTAACTATGGCTACACCTTC.

The chain joins TRBV5-6 to TRBJ1-5; 10 positions match TRBD1. There are 15 residues in the CDR3. Germline values: CDR1 SGHDT, CDR2 YYEEEE. V was clipped by 4 bases and J by 5 bases; unmatched bases: 6. The DNA for the CDR3 is TGTGCCAGCAGCACCCGGGGACAGGGGTATCAGCCCCAGCATTTT. This sequence encodes CASSTRGQGYQPQHF.

The chain is built from TRBV5-4 and TRBJ2-1; 9 bases map to TRBD2. CDR3 size: 15 residues. Trimming cost V 7 bases and J 1 base; bases outside gene matches: 6. Germline V gene sequence: CDR1 SGHNT, CDR2 YYREEE (reference sequence). The CDR3 spells CASFSTSGSYNEQFF. In DNA, the CDR3 is TGTGCCAGCTTTAGTACTAGCGGGTCCTACAATGAGCAGTTCTTC.

V is TRBV29-1 and J is TRBJ2-1; 9 nucleotides agree with TRBD2. Germline trimming cut 6 bases from V and 4 bases from J; bases unmatched to any gene: 13. Germline V gene data show CDR1 as SQVTM and CDR2 as ANQGSEA. There are 16 residues in the CDR3. CDR3 sequence reads: CSVATRAGGLYNEQFF. For the CDR3, the DNA is TGCAGCGTGGCGACCCGAGCGGGAGGACTTTACAATGAGCAGTTCTTC.

V and J are TRBV5-1 and TRBJ2-5; 10 nucleotides agree with TRBD1. CDR1 and CDR2 (germline): SGHRS, YFSETQ. The J segment lost 9 bases and the V segment lost 4 bases, leaving 15 bases of the junction unmatched. The CDR3 is 16 residues long. CDR3 sequence: CASSQGWDRGVASQYF. CDR3 bases: TGCGCCAGCAGCCAGGGCTGGGACAGGGGAGTCGCATCCCAGTACTTC.

The chain recombines TRBV23-1 with TRBJ2-7; a possible D gene is TRBD1 (5 bases). TRBV23-1 is an ORF for which the function is uncertain. CDR3 length: 14 residues. Trimming took off 2 bases at V and 2 bases at J, with 10 bases between the two ends. CDR3 in DNA: TGCGCCAGCAGTCAAAACAGGCGGACCTACGAGCAGTACTTC. This sequence encodes CASSQNRRTYEQYF.

The chain recombines TRBV7-9 with TRBJ2-1; 10 positions agree with TRBD2. With V trimmed by 5 bases and J by 10 bases, 17 bases remained unmatched. The CDR3 is made up of 17 amino acids. The germline gives CDR1 SEHNR, CDR2 FQNEAQ (reference sequence). DNA of the CDR3: TGTGCCAGCAGCGTACTTGGAGTAGCGGGAGGCCCCCCGGAGCAGTTCTTC. It is translated as CASSVLGVAGGPPEQFF.

The gene calls are TRBV15 and TRBJ2-7; tentatively, D is TRBD1 (5 bases). This CDR3 has 14 residues. The germline V and J ends were trimmed by 0 bases and 4 bases, with 10 bases remaining between them. CDR1 LNHNV and CDR2 YYDKDF come from the germline V gene (reference sequence). CDR3 nucleotide sequence: TGTGCCACCAGCAGAGATAGCCAGGGATACGAGCAGTACTTC. As protein: CATSRDSQGYEQYF.

CDR3 sequence: CASSALTGTQETQYF. The CDR3 DNA reads TGTGCCAGCAGTGCCCTGACAGGGACGCAAGAGACCCAGTACTTC. This rearrangement joins TRBV6-1 to TRBJ2-5; TRBD1 aligns across 7 bases. The J segment lost 2 bases and the V segment lost 4 bases, leaving 7 bases of the junction unmatched. The CDR3 loop spans 15 amino acids. Germline lookup yields CDR1 MNHNS and CDR2 SASEGT.

The chain employs TRBV6-5 and TRBJ1-6; possibly TRBD1 for D (5 bases). The CDR3 has 14 residues. V was pared by 6 bases and J by 5 bases, with 11 bases between. The germline V gene encodes CDR1 MNHEY and CDR2 SVGAGI. The CDR3 sequence is CASSRDRNNSPLHF. In DNA, the CDR3 is TGTGCCAGCAGCCGTGACAGAAATAATTCACCCCTCCACTTT.

This chain joins TRBV7-2 and TRBJ2-1, with TRBD2 identical over 12 bases. Germline CDR1 reads SGHTA; CDR2 reads FQGNSA. The length of the CDR3 is 17 residues. Losses at the gene ends were 4 bases for V and 8 bases for J; bases not matched to a gene: 12. The chain's CDR3 is CASSSRLAGAPTDEQFF. As DNA, the CDR3 is TGTGCCAGCAGCTCCAGACTAGCGGGAGCTCCTACGGATGAGCAGTTCTTC.

V gene TRBV6-1 combines with J gene TRBJ1-5; 7 bases line up with TRBD1. V gave up 2 bases and J gave up 6 bases; unmatched junction bases: 10. From germline, CDR1 is MNHNS and CDR2 SASEGT. The CDR3 is 16 amino acids. CDR3 coding DNA: TGTGCCAGCAGTGAACGTAAGTGGGCAGGGGGTCAGCCCCAGCATTTT. It specifies CASSERKWAGGQPQHF.

A single count supports this clone. The chain has TRBV28 and TRBJ1-2; D perhaps matches TRBD1 (6 bases). Trimming removed 7 bases from V and 2 bases from J, with 17 bases in between. The germline V gene has CDR1 MDHEN and CDR2 SYDVKM. The CDR3 is 15 amino acids. CDR3 bases: TGTGCCAGCACCATACCCCCTACAGGGAACTATGGCTACACCTTC. Translated: CASTIPPTGNYGYTF.

J is TRBJ2-1 and V is TRBV29-1, with a possible D match to TRBD2 (6 bases). Deletions cut 5 bases from V and 7 bases from J, with 9 bases between. This CDR3 comprises 11 residues. CDR1 SQVTM and CDR2 ANQGSEA come from the germline V gene. CDR3 DNA: TGCAGCGTTAAGGGAGGTAATGAGCAGTTCTTC. The encoded protein is CSVKGGNEQFF.

This CDR3 reads CASSPALADYNEQFF. DNA of the CDR3: TGTGCCAGCAGCCCAGCCCTAGCAGATTACAATGAGCAGTTCTTC. The V and J genes are TRBV7-8 and TRBJ2-1; a possible D gene is TRBD2 (5 bases). V shed 5 bases and J shed 4 bases, with 15 bases lying between them. Germline V gene sequence: CDR1 SGHVS, CDR2 FQNEAQ. The CDR3 has 15 amino acids.

The chain joins TRBV2 to TRBJ2-1; 10 bases line up with TRBD2. Germline V gene sequence: CDR1 SNHLY, CDR2 FYNNEI. The V gene end was trimmed by 2 bases and the J gene end by 3 bases; junction bases not matched to a gene: 7. The CDR3 loop spans 17 amino acids. The DNA for the CDR3 is TGTGCCAGCAGTGAATCCTCTTGGACTAGCGGCTACAATGAGCAGTTCTTC. It yields the protein CASSESSWTSGYNEQFF.

The chain employs TRBV9 and TRBJ2-1, with a weak D call TRBD2 (5 bases). CDR3 length equals 12 residues. The V and J ends lost 2 bases and 10 bases respectively, with 10 bases between them. Germline V lookup: CDR1 SGDLS, CDR2 YYNGEE. This CDR3 reads CASSVGLNEQFF. As DNA, the CDR3 is TGTGCCAGCAGCGTCGGACTGAACGAGCAGTTCTTC.

This clone appeared once. This chain joins TRBV5-5 and TRBJ1-1; D uncertain. The CDR3 extends over 17 amino acids. The germline CDR1 and CDR2 sequences are SGHKS and YYEKEE (reference sequence). Between the trimmed V and J ends, which lost 1 base and 3 bases, there was a span of 19 bases. The CDR3 nucleotides read TGTGCCAGCAGCTTGTTCTTAGCCCCGGCAACACACACTGAAGCTTTCTTT. Amino acid sequence: CASSLFLAPATHTEAFF.